The 23 T cell receptor beta chains below come from one sample, sequenced in a study of T cells in women clearing cervical HPV infection. Sequenced by immunoSEQ multiplex PCR; TCRdb stores in-frame clones only, minus some. This table holds more than 40,000 clones. Sequencing was performed on blood buffy coat. All receptors derive from a woman aged 18 to 75 with a cervical HPV16 infection that either progressed to CIN3+ or cleared (not recorded which).

As to this clone: The CDR3 is cut off 3 residues early in the read; its end comes from the germline J gene. The V gene is TRBV11-3, the J gene TRBJ1-1, with 8 bases lining up with TRBD1. Germline CDR1 reads SGHNT; CDR2 reads YENEEA. The CDR3 is made up of 13 amino acids. The V gene end was trimmed by 5 bases and the J gene end by 5 bases; junction bases not matched to a gene: 4. CDR3 in amino acids: CASSQGARTEAFF. Partial CDR3 DNA: TGTGCCAGCAGCCAGGGGGCGCGGACTGAA.

Note on this clone: Coverage ceases 3 residues before the CDR3 finishes, and the germline J gene fills in the end. The chain couples TRBV12-3 or TRBV12-4 to TRBJ1-3, with D unclear. This CDR3 region has 16 residues. Trimming took 7 bases from V and 4 from J, leaving 20 bases between them. Partial CDR3 DNA: TGTGCCAGCACACTCATTGGGCCTATGTCCGGAAACACC. It specifies CASTLIGPMSGNT. The whole CDR3 sequence reads CASTLIGPMSGNTIYF.

Details on this clone: The missing CDR3 end, 3 residues past where the read stops, is filled in from the germline J gene. V usage is TRBV7-9 and J usage is TRBJ1-2; D is unresolved. Per the germline V gene, CDR1 is SEHNR and CDR2 is FQNEAQ (reference sequence). CDR3 size: 11 residues. The CDR3 reads CASSLSADYTF. Incomplete CDR3 DNA: TGTGCCAGCAGCTTGAGCGCCGAC.

Note on this clone: The CDR3 end lies 3 residues beyond the end of the read and is filled in from the germline J gene. The chain joins TRBV20-1 to TRBJ2-1; 10 bases are a match to TRBD2. Trimming took 0 bases from V and 9 from J; bases not matched to a gene: 11. The CDR3 is 16 amino acids. Germline CDR1 reads DFQATT; CDR2 reads SNEGSKA (reference sequence). The CDR3 region is CSARDHQRGGFGEQFF. The part of the CDR3 DNA that was read is TGCAGTGCTAGAGATCACCAGCGGGGGGGCTTCGGTGAG.

Comments on this clone: The CDR3 end lies 3 residues beyond the end of the read and is filled in from the germline J gene. The chain has TRBV5-1 and TRBJ2-3, with D perhaps matching TRBD2 (7 bases). V lost 0 bases to trimming and J lost 5 bases, with 10 bases between them. The CDR3 is 14 amino acids. From germline, CDR1 is SGHRS and CDR2 YFSETQ. CDR3 amino acids: CASSLARGGDTQYF. The CDR3 bases that were read are TGCGCCAGCAGCTTGGCAAGGGGGGGAGATACG.

On this clone itself: The CDR3 end is not reached by the read, which stops 3 residues before it; the germline J gene fills it in. The same CDR3 is also encoded by other DNA sequences in this sample. J is TRBJ1-3 and V is TRBV29-1; 8 positions match TRBD1. The CDR3 length is 15 residues. Trimming took 6 bases from V and 0 from J; bases not matched to a gene: 7. Germline-derived CDR1 and CDR2 are SQVTM and ANQGSEA. CDR3: CSVEGQANSGNTIYF. The CDR3 DNA, read in part, is TGCAGCGTCGAGGGACAGGCTAACTCTGGAAACACC. Variable domain in full (rest from reference TRBV29-1 and TRBJ1-3): SAVISQKPSRDICQRGTSLTIQCQVDSQVTMMFWYRQQPGQSLTLIATANQGSEATYESGFVIDKFPISRPNLTFSTLTVSNMSPEDSSIYLCSVEGQANSGNTIYFGEGSWLTVV.

Details on this clone: The observed sequence ends 3 residues before the CDR3 terminus, with the missing tail filled in from the germline J gene. This sequence joins TRBV20-1 and TRBJ2-5; 10 bases map to TRBD1. This CDR3 is built from 14 residues. The germline V gene encodes CDR1 DFQATT and CDR2 SNEGSKA (reference sequence). V shed 0 bases and J 4 bases; nucleotides not matched to a gene: 2. Incomplete CDR3 DNA: TGCAGTGCTAGAGAGGACAGGGGGGTAGAGACC. This sequence encodes CSAREDRGVET. The entire CDR3 reads CSAREDRGVETQYF.

On this clone itself: Read data end 3 residues before the CDR3 end; the end is taken from the germline J gene. At the DNA level, this CDR3 is encoded by other sequences in the same sample as well. This chain uses TRBV7-3 with TRBJ2-3; D might be TRBD1 (6 bases). Looked up from germline, CDR1 is SGHTA and CDR2 is FQGTGA. V gave up 1 base and J gave up 0 bases, with 8 bases separating them. This CDR3 spans 15 amino acids. CDR3: CASSLIGGSTDTQYF. The CDR3 bases that were read are TGTGCCAGCAGCTTAATAGGGGGTAGCACAGATACG. The variable domain in full, with the rest retrieved from reference TRBV7-3 and TRBJ2-3, is GAGVSQTPSNKVTEKGKYVELRCDPISGHTALYWYRQSLGQGPEFLIYFQGTGAADDSGLPNDRFFAVRPEGSVSTLKIQRTERGDSAVYLCASSLIGGSTDTQYFGPGTRLTVL.

A remark on this clone: The CDR3 end falls 3 residues outside the read, so it is completed with the germline J gene. J is TRBJ2-7 and V is TRBV7-8; 8 bases are shared with TRBD1. The CDR3 consists of 15 residues. Per the germline V gene, CDR1 is SGHVS and CDR2 is FQNEAQ. Losses at the gene ends were 5 bases for V and 6 bases for J; bases not matched to a gene: 12. The sequenced part of the CDR3 DNA is TGTGCCAGCAGCATCGCCGGGACAGGTTCTTTCGAG. Amino acids: CASSIAGTGSFE. In full, the CDR3 reads CASSIAGTGSFEQYF.

Turning to this clone: The read halts 3 residues ahead of the CDR3 end, with the missing end drawn from the germline J gene. The chain links TRBV20-1 to TRBJ2-1; 10 bases are shared with TRBD2. The length of the CDR3 is 15 residues. CDR1 is DFQATT and CDR2 is SNEGSKA in the germline V gene (reference sequence). V shed 5 bases, J shed 6 bases, and the junction held 10 bases outside the gene matches. The part of the CDR3 DNA that was read is TGCAGTGCTTTATCCGGGACTAGCGTATTCAATGAG. Translated, it gives CSALSGTSVFNE. The full CDR3 reads CSALSGTSVFNEQFF.

Concerning this clone: The read halts 3 residues ahead of the CDR3 end, with the missing end drawn from the germline J gene. The genes are TRBV12-3 or TRBV12-4 and TRBJ1-6; 7 nucleotides line up with TRBD1. J gave up 9 bases and V 6 bases, and 8 bases lay outside the gene matches. The CDR3 extends over 14 amino acids. CDR3 protein: CASSPGGFPSPLHF. The sequenced part of the CDR3 DNA is TGTGCCAGCAGCCCAGGGGGATTCCCTTCACCC.

With regard to this clone: Read coverage stops 3 residues before the CDR3 terminus; the germline J gene supplies the remainder. The gene calls are TRBV4-1 and TRBJ1-2; 7 nucleotides match TRBD1. Per germline, CDR1 MGHRA and CDR2 YSYEKL. The CDR3 spans 16 residues. The CDR3 sequence: CASSQSGWEGALGYTF. Incomplete CDR3 DNA: TGCGCCAGCAGCCAGTCCGGTTGGGAGGGGGCATTAGGC.

Concerning this clone itself: The CDR3 end is not reached by the read, which stops 3 residues before it; the germline J gene fills it in. The V gene is TRBV5-8, the J gene TRBJ1-1; the match to TRBD1 covers 7 bases. After removal of 4 bases from V and 5 bases from J, the junction contained 8 bases not matched to a gene. There are 14 residues in the CDR3. The germline V gene encodes CDR1 SGHTS and CDR2 YDEGEE. The sequenced CDR3 bases are TGTGCCAGCAGCCCAACCCCACAGGGGACTGAA. Translating gives CASSPTPQGTE. From start to end, the CDR3 is CASSPTPQGTEAFF.

Concerning this clone: The CDR3 end lies 3 residues beyond the end of the read and is filled in from the germline J gene. The chain couples TRBV5-1 to TRBJ1-4; TRBD1 matches 8 bases. Germline CDR1 is SGHRS and CDR2 is YFSETQ. Unmatched junction bases numbered 7, after V lost 5 bases and J lost 4 bases. The CDR3 runs 15 residues. CDR3 amino acids: CASRGQGTGNEKLFF. The CDR3 bases that were read are TGCGCCAGCAGAGGACAGGGAACGGGTAATGAAAAA. The variable domain in full, with the rest retrieved from reference TRBV5-1 and TRBJ1-4, is KAGVTQTPRYLIKTRGQQVTLSCSPISGHRSVSWYQQTPGQGLQFLFEYFSETQRNKGNFPGRFSGRQFSNSRSEMNVSTLELGDSALYLCASRGQGTGNEKLFFGSGTQLSVL.

With respect to this clone: The read comes to an end 3 residues before the CDR3 does, leaving the germline J gene to fill in the end. The chain is built from TRBV9 and TRBJ2-2; D call uncertain. The CDR3 covers 13 residues. Trimming took 0 bases from V and 7 from J, leaving 7 bases between them. The germline V gene encodes CDR1 SGDLS and CDR2 YYNGEE. The CDR3 DNA, read in part, is TGTGCCAGCAGCGTAGCTAGTAGCGGGGAG. Its translation: CASSVASSGE. The whole CDR3 reads CASSVASSGELFF.

As regards this clone: The read halts 3 residues ahead of the CDR3 end, with the missing end drawn from the germline J gene. The genes are TRBV5-4 and TRBJ2-2, with D perhaps matching TRBD1 (6 bases). Looked up from germline, CDR1 is SGHNT and CDR2 is YYREEE (reference sequence). The CDR3 length is 16 residues. Trimming removed 6 bases at V and 3 bases at J, with 18 bases between. The CDR3 spells CASTPQTGRDTGELFF. Partial CDR3 DNA: TGTGCCAGCACCCCCCAGACAGGCAGGGACACCGGGGAG.

Of note for this clone: The CDR3 end is not reached by the read, which stops 3 residues before it; the germline J gene fills it in. The rearrangement links TRBV5-6 to TRBJ2-2, with TRBD2 matching over 10 bases. Germline V gene data show CDR1 as SGHDT and CDR2 as YYEEEE. The ends lost 2 bases at V and 4 bases at J; junction bases unmatched: 2. The CDR3 has 15 residues. The DNA read from the CDR3 is TGTGCCAGCAGCTTTACTAGCGGGGTCACCGGGGAG. Translation: CASSFTSGVTGE. The full CDR3 reads CASSFTSGVTGELFF.

Notes on this clone: The DNA ends 3 residues before the CDR3 does, and the rest of the CDR3 is filled in from the germline J gene. The chain combines TRBV5-1 with TRBJ2-5, with a tentative D call TRBD1 (5 bases). Germline lookup yields CDR1 SGHRS and CDR2 YFSETQ. The CDR3 consists of 13 residues. CDR3 DNA, as far as it was read: TGCGCCAGCAGCTTGGCGGACACAGATACC. It codes for CASSLADTDT. The CDR3 in its entirety is CASSLADTDTQYF.

Comment on this clone: The junction and the germline gene differ at one end; a read error may be behind it. The CDR3 reads CAGSSRTGSGYTF. The part of the CDR3 DNA that was read is TGTGCCGGCTCCAGCAGGACAGGCAGCGGC. The chain is built from TRBV18 and TRBJ1-2; 7 nucleotides match TRBD1. The missing CDR3 end, 3 residues past where the read stops, is filled in from the germline J gene. This CDR3 contains 13 residues. Germline V gives CDR1 KGHSH, CDR2 LQKENI.

With regard to this clone: The CDR3 extends 3 residues past the end of the read, so its final part is completed from the germline J gene. The V and J genes are TRBV18 and TRBJ1-2, with D possibly matching TRBD1 (6 bases). This CDR3 region has 15 residues. Germline CDR1 is KGHSH and CDR2 is LQKENI. The chain's CDR3 is CASSPRTDLKNIYTF. CDR3 DNA (partial): TGTGCCAGCTCACCTCGGACAGACCTCAAAAACATC. The full variable domain, in which reference TRBV18 and TRBJ1-2 provide the parts outside the CDR3, is NAGVMQNPRHLVRRRGQEARLRCSPMKGHSHVYWYRQLPEEGLKFMVYLQKENIIDESGMPKERFSAEFPKEGPSILRIQQVVRGDSAAYFCASSPRTDLKNIYTFGSGTRLTVV.

Incomplete CDR3 DNA: TGTGCCAGCAGCTTGGATCCTGGCAATCAGCCC. This sequence encodes CASSLDPGNQP. The full-length CDR3 reads as CASSLDPGNQPQHF. The chain joins TRBV5-4 to TRBJ1-5; D remains ambiguous. The CDR3 goes on 3 residues after the read ends, and that part is filled in from the germline J gene. Germline CDR1 reads SGHNT; CDR2 reads YYREEE (reference sequence). The CDR3 is made up of 14 amino acids. Trimming pared 0 bases from V and 2 bases from J, leaving 6 bases between. Full variable domain (outside the CDR3, taken from reference TRBV5-4 and TRBJ1-5): ETGVTQSPTHLIKTRGQQVTLRCSSQSGHNTVSWYQQALGQGPQFIFQYYREEENGRGNFPPRFSGLQFPNYSSELNVNALELDDSALYLCASSLDPGNQPQHFGDGTRLSIL.

A note on this clone: From the germline J gene comes the end of the CDR3, since the read stops 3 residues before it. The chain carries TRBV19 and TRBJ2-2; D possibly corresponds to TRBD1 (5 bases). Germline V lookup: CDR1 LNHDA, CDR2 SQIVND (reference sequence). The CDR3 covers 15 residues. The CDR3 bases that were read are TGTGCCAGTAGTATCCGTGGGTTTGGGGCCAACGTG. Protein: CASSIRGFGANV. The whole CDR3 region reads CASSIRGFGANVLFF.

Concerning this clone: Read sequence stops 3 residues before the CDR3 end, and the germline J gene provides the missing end. The V and J genes are TRBV12-3 or TRBV12-4 and TRBJ2-2; D possibly corresponds to TRBD1 (6 bases). Trimming pared 3 bases from V and 4 bases from J, leaving 12 bases between. This CDR3 region has 15 residues. The sequenced CDR3 bases are TGTGCCAGCAGTTTTGACAGGCCTAGCACCGGGGAG. It codes for CASSFDRPSTGE. The full CDR3 protein reads CASSFDRPSTGELFF.